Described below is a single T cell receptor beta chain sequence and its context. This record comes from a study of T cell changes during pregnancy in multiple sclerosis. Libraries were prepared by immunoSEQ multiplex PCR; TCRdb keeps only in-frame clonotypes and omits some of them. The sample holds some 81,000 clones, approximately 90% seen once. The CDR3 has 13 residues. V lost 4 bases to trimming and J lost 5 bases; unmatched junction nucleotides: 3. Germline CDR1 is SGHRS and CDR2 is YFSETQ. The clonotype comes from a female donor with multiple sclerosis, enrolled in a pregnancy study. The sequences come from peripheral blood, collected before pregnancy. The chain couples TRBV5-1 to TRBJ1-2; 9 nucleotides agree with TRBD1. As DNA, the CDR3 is TGCGCCAGCAGCCCCGGGACAGGGTATGGCTACACCTTC. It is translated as CASSPGTGYGYTF.